This TCR beta chain was sequenced in a study of molecular identifiers for immune sequencing clone quantification. General study findings and limits: Shared barcodes on identical TCR molecules could underestimate the sizes of highly expanded clones. The share of molecules held by clones above 20 RNA copies was over 97% in effector cells and under 1% in naive cells.

Germline CDR1 is SGHAT and CDR2 is FQNNGV. Trimming pared 3 bases from V and 7 bases from J, leaving 19 bases between. The CDR3 totals 16 residues. One entry per CDR3 protein results from TCRdb running MiXCR on the PCR reads. The sample lists around 100,000 distinct CDR3 sequences; under 40% were seen once. This clonotype has ten or more counts. Its antigen remains unidentified. V is TRBV11-2 and J is TRBJ2-1, with TRBD1 as a possible D gene (6 bases). The receptor was derived from a human donor in good health. Some libraries in this study had Jurkat cell RNA spiked in. Sequenced: naive CD8+ T cells from blood, with Jurkat cell RNA spiked in. The sample's subset: FACS-sorted CD8+CD4-CCR7+CD45RA+ naive T cells. The CDR3 loop is CASSFLRGLPDNEQFF. The CDR3 nucleotides are TGTGCCAGCAGCTTCCTCAGGGGTCTGCCTGATAATGAGCAGTTCTTC.